This is a list of T cell receptor beta chains from one sample in a study of blood T cell repertoires in COVID-19. Profiling relied on immunoSEQ multiplex PCR, and the TCRdb table lists in-frame clones only, not all of them. The sample holds around 300,000 clones, around 87% seen once. The sequenced sample consisted of peripheral blood. The receptor source for this set is a man aged 50 or older with active or convalescent COVID-19. CDR3s include the opening cysteine and the closing phenylalanine or tryptophan. D genes are given only for firm matches. Rows give clone size only sometimes, using once, few, many, or a class for an expanded clone.

TGTGCCAGCAGACTAGCGGGAGACAATGAGCAGTTCTTC	CASRLAGDNEQFF	NA	TRBV12-3/TRBV12-4	TRBJ2-1	TRBD2
TGCAGTGCCACAGGAGACTATGGCTACACCTTC	CSATGDYGYTF	NA	TRBV20-1	TRBJ1-2	NA
TGTGCCAGCAGTGTAACTAGCGGGTGGGACGCGGAGACCCAGTACTTC	CASSVTSGWDAETQYF	once	TRBV28	TRBJ2-5	TRBD2
TGTGCCAGCCAGCTTAGTGTCAGGGATGGCGAGCAGTACTTC	CASQLSVRDGEQYF	few	TRBV7-2	TRBJ2-7	NA
TGTGCCAGCAGTTGGACTAGCGGGAGGGCCCCCCATGAGCAGTTCTTC	CASSWTSGRAPHEQFF	once	TRBV2	TRBJ2-1	TRBD2
TGTGCCAGCAGCTCCGGGACAGGCAGAAATGAGCAGTTCTTC	CASSSGTGRNEQFF	NA	TRBV6-4	TRBJ2-1	TRBD1
TGTGCCAGCAGTACCTACAGGGAAGGTACGCAGTATTTT	CASSTYREGTQYF	NA	TRBV27	TRBJ2-3	NA
TGTGCCAGCAGCTCGGACTCTGTGCCCCTCCACTTT	CASSSDSVPLHF	NA	TRBV7-2	TRBJ1-6	NA
TGTGCCAGCAGCTTACGGGCCGAACCGACGGGAGGGGAGCTGTTTTTT	CASSLRAEPTGGELFF	NA	TRBV7-9	TRBJ2-2	NA
TGTGCCAGCATACTCGCGGTGTCTGGAAACACCATATATTTT	CASILAVSGNTIYF	NA	TRBV6-6	TRBJ1-3	NA
TGTGCCAGCAGCTCCAAGGACAGGGGTGAGGGCTACACCTTC	CASSSKDRGEGYTF	NA	TRBV7-9	TRBJ1-2	TRBD1
TGTGCCAGCTCACCGAGGACAGGACAAGAGACCCAGTACTTC	CASSPRTGQETQYF	NA	TRBV18	TRBJ2-5	TRBD1
TGTGCCAGCAGCTTGTTCGCCGGGACAGACATTCAGTACTTC	CASSLFAGTDIQYF	NA	TRBV5-4	TRBJ2-4	TRBD1
TGTGCCACCAGTAGACCGGGGGGATTCGGGGGCTACACCTTC	CATSRPGGFGGYTF	NA	TRBV2	TRBJ1-2	NA
TGCGCCAGCAGCTTGTCGACAGGTGGCACCGAAAAACTGTTTTTT	CASSLSTGGTEKLFF	NA	TRBV5-1	TRBJ1-4	NA
TGTGCCACCCACAGTGGCACTGAAGCTTTCTTT	CATHSGTEAFF	few	TRBV28	TRBJ1-1	NA
TGTGCCAGCAGCCCAGGGGGTTGGCAGCCCCAGCATTTT	CASSPGGWQPQHF	NA	TRBV12-3/TRBV12-4	TRBJ1-5	TRBD1
TGCAGTGCTAGTGTCGGGGCACGGGGGTCCTATAGCAATCAGCCCCAGCATTTT	CSASVGARGSYSNQPQHF	once	TRBV20-1	TRBJ1-5	NA
TGTGCCAGCATAGGACAGTATGGCTACACCTTC	CASIGQYGYTF	few	TRBV2	TRBJ1-2	NA
TGTGCCATCAGTGAGTCCGAGTGGGGGGACGAGCAGTACTTC	CAISESEWGDEQYF	NA	TRBV10-3	TRBJ2-7	NA
TGCGCCAGCAGAACCGGGACAATAAACACCGGGGAGCTGTTTTTT	CASRTGTINTGELFF	NA	TRBV5-1	TRBJ2-2	NA
TGTGCCAGCAGTGGGGACAGGGGGCGGGAGCAGTACTTC	CASSGDRGREQYF	NA	TRBV2	TRBJ2-7	TRBD1
TGTGCCAGCAGTCCCCAGACAAGAAAACTGTTTTTT	CASSPQTRKLFF	NA	TRBV12-3/TRBV12-4	TRBJ1-4	NA
TGTGCCAGCAGCGGGACAGGGGGTTACAATGAGCAGTTCTTC	CASSGTGGYNEQFF	once	TRBV9	TRBJ2-1	TRBD1
TGTGCCAGCAGTCCCCTAGCCTCCCGAGACACTGAAGCTTTCTTT	CASSPLASRDTEAFF	NA	TRBV6-5	TRBJ1-1	NA
TGTGCCAGCAGTAGCGGGAGGGCCCCCAATGAGCAGTTCTTC	CASSSGRAPNEQFF	NA	TRBV7-3	TRBJ2-1	TRBD2
TGTGCCATCAGTGGGGGGACAGGAAGCAAGAAGGCCTACGAGCAGTACTTC	CAISGGTGSKKAYEQYF	NA	TRBV10-3	TRBJ2-7	TRBD1